Listed here are 6 T cell receptor beta chains from one sample, sequenced in a study of blood T cell repertoires in COVID-19 (dated by TCRdb to 2019 to 2021). The library was obtained by the immunoSEQ multiplex PCR assay. The clones in this table, taken by TCRdb from immuneACCESS, are in-frame only. Not every clone is retained; where verified, under half of the shortfall comes from an unresolved V gene, and the cause of the rest is unknown. In this sample the table shows more than 200,000 clones, approximately 80% of which occur a single time. Less than 11% of the sample lies in the top ten. The specimen sequenced was peripheral blood. The receptor source for this set is a woman of 80 years or more with acute or convalescent COVID-19.

This clone is a singleton in its sample. This chain links TRBV2 with TRBJ2-7; D is perhaps TRBD1 (6 bases). Trimming took off 4 bases at V and 2 bases at J, with 15 bases between the two ends. The germline V gene has CDR1 SNHLY and CDR2 FYNNEI. This CDR3 spans 15 amino acids. CDR3 in amino acids: CASSGIQGFAYEQYF. Written as DNA, the CDR3 is TGTGCCAGCAGTGGGATACAGGGATTTGCCTACGAGCAGTACTTC.

This chain joins TRBV10-3 and TRBJ1-1; 7 bases map to TRBD1. The CDR3 has 14 residues. Trimming took 3 bases from V and 6 from J; bases not matched to a gene: 7. Germline V gene data show CDR1 as ENHRY and CDR2 as SYGVKD. CDR3 sequence: CAISDRGQGAEAFF. CDR3 sequence (DNA): TGTGCCATCAGTGACCGGGGCCAGGGGGCTGAAGCTTTCTTT.

The rearrangement joins TRBV10-3 to TRBJ2-3; D is perhaps TRBD1 (5 bases). V was clipped by 0 bases and J by 6 bases, with 7 bases between them. Germline V gene data show CDR1 as ENHRY and CDR2 as SYGVKD. There are 13 residues in the CDR3. CDR3 sequence: CAISESKGDTQYF. The DNA of the CDR3 is TGTGCCATCAGTGAGTCGAAGGGGGATACGCAGTATTTT.

The genes are TRBV7-3 and TRBJ2-3; possibly TRBD1 for D (5 bases). Trimming removed 2 bases from V and 2 bases from J, with 8 bases in between. This CDR3 contains 14 residues. Germline assignment: CDR1 SGHTA and CDR2 FQGTGA. The CDR3 here is CASSLSGPTDTQYF. The CDR3 DNA follows: TGTGCCAGCAGCTTATCAGGGCCCACAGATACGCAGTATTTT.

This CDR3 reads CASSPGGTGISGNGYTF. For the CDR3, the DNA is TGTGCCAGCAGTCCCGGGGGGACAGGGATTTCGGGTAATGGCTACACCTTC. V and J are TRBV28 and TRBJ1-2, with TRBD1 matching over 9 bases. The germline CDR1 and CDR2 sequences are MDHEN and SYDVKM. This CDR3 is 17 amino acids long. V gave up 5 bases and J gave up 6 bases; unmatched junction bases: 16.

This rearrangement joins TRBV7-2 to TRBJ1-3, with D perhaps TRBD1 (5 bases). The CDR3 covers 18 residues. V was cut by 5 bases and J by 0 bases, with 20 bases left in between. Looked up from germline, CDR1 is SGHTA and CDR2 is FQGNSA. The CDR3 spells CASSREATGPNSGNTIYF. The CDR3 bases are TGTGCCAGCAGCAGAGAGGCCACAGGCCCGAACTCTGGAAACACCATATATTTT.